These 26 T cell receptor beta chains originate from one sample sequenced in a study of T-cell reconstitution after alpha-beta-depleted transplantation in children. During its preparation, the TCRbeta library received unique molecular identifiers. TCRdb passed the PCR reads through MiXCR, listing each CDR3 protein once. The top ten hold about 25% of the sample, which has 280,000 or so distinct CDR3 sequences, about 9.9% seen once. The sample was peripheral blood, taken 180 days after TCRalphabeta/CD19-depleted stem cell transplant. These receptors originate from a male patient aged 2 to 10 who had a stem cell transplant for chronic granulomatous disease, so the T cells may come from the graft donor.

This clonotype has a count of ten or more. This sequence joins TRBV5-1 and TRBJ2-3; 11 nucleotides line up with TRBD1. Germline V gene sequence: CDR1 SGHRS, CDR2 YFSETQ. V shed 4 bases and J 7 bases; nucleotides not matched to a gene: 5. The CDR3 sequence is 14 residues long. CDR3: CASSTGQGANTQYF. The CDR3 nucleotides read TGCGCCAGCAGCACCGGACAGGGGGCTAATACGCAGTATTTT.

In its sample, this clonotype was seen many times. The V and J genes are TRBV4-3 and TRBJ1-1, with D perhaps TRBD1 (5 bases). Between the trimmed V and J ends, which lost 4 bases and 4 bases, there was a span of 16 bases. The CDR3 runs 15 residues. CDR1 is LGHNA and CDR2 is YSLEER in the germline V gene. The CDR3: CASSRKGGGSTEAFF. CDR3 nucleotide sequence: TGCGCCAGCAGCCGTAAGGGTGGGGGAAGCACTGAAGCTTTCTTT.

With respect to this clonotype: Given a much more abundant clone one base away, this may be a read error. The chain joins TRBV7-2 to TRBJ2-7; the D gene is possibly TRBD2 (6 bases). V lost 6 bases to trimming and J lost 4 bases, with 19 bases between them. Germline-derived CDR1 and CDR2 are SGHTA and FQGNSA. CDR3 length: 15 residues. The chain's CDR3 is CASRPLGAGSYEQYF. In DNA, the CDR3 is TGTGCCAGCAGGCCCCTAGGGGCGGGGAGTTACGAGCAGTACTTC.

This clonotype has at least ten counts. This chain joins TRBV3-1 and TRBJ2-7; D is undetermined. Germline values: CDR1 LGHDT, CDR2 YNNKEL (reference sequence). CDR3 length equals 13 residues. V lost 3 bases and J 6 bases, leaving 12 bases between the germline ends. CDR3 sequence: CASSHRSSGEQYF. CDR3 nucleotide sequence: TGTGCCAGCAGCCACAGGTCCTCGGGCGAGCAGTACTTC.

This clonotype was observed many times. The chain joins TRBV21-1 to TRBJ2-3; the table calls TRBD2, which could not be checked here. TRBV21-1 represents a pseudogene. The CDR3 sequence is 15 residues long. CDR3 residues: CASSRPKPAGDTQYF. CDR3 DNA: TGTGCCAGCAGCAGGCCGAAGCCCGCTGGGGATACGCAGTATTTT.

Ten or more counts support this clonotype. The J gene is TRBJ2-3, the V gene TRBV20-1; the D gene is possibly TRBD2 (6 bases). Germline assignment: CDR1 DFQATT and CDR2 SNEGSKA (reference sequence). Trimming took off 3 bases at V and 0 bases at J, with 10 bases between the two ends. This CDR3 comprises 14 residues. CDR3 nucleotides: TGCAGTGCTAGCGCGGGATCAAGCACAGATACGCAGTATTTT. Amino acid sequence: CSASAGSSTDTQYF.

This clonotype has at least ten counts. The chain has TRBV6-1 and TRBJ2-1, with TRBD1 identical over 9 bases. From germline, CDR1 is MNHNS and CDR2 SASEGT. The junction had 15 bases not matched to a gene; V was cut back by 4 bases and J by 8 bases. This CDR3 region has 17 residues. The CDR3 region has the DNA TGTGCCAGCAGTGCCCTCTCCGGGACAGGGTTGGTCTATGAGCAGTTCTTC. Translated: CASSALSGTGLVYEQFF.

The V and J genes are TRBV29-1 and TRBJ2-2, with D possibly TRBD2 on 5 matching bases. The V and J ends lost 7 bases and 3 bases respectively, with 21 bases between them. The CDR3 sequence is 16 residues long. Germline CDR1 reads SQVTM; CDR2 reads ANQGSEA. The chain's CDR3 is CSAGSLAGVYTGELFF. The CDR3 region has the DNA TGCAGCGCTGGTAGCCTAGCTGGGGTTTACACCGGGGAGCTGTTTTTT.

This clonotype was counted many times. The V call is TRBV20-1, the J call TRBJ2-1; D is undetermined. The V gene's germline CDR1 is DFQATT and CDR2 SNEGSKA (reference sequence). The CDR3 spans 14 residues. Deletions cut 3 bases from V and 9 bases from J, with 18 bases between. The CDR3 region is CSARAPPRGREQFF. CDR3 DNA: TGCAGTGCTAGGGCCCCCCCCCGAGGCCGTGAGCAGTTCTTC.

This clonotype was counted at least ten times. V and J are TRBV12-3 or TRBV12-4 and TRBJ2-1; 10 positions match TRBD2. This CDR3 spans 15 amino acids. V was pared by 6 bases and J by 4 bases, with 6 bases of the junction left unmatched. The CDR3 nucleotides are TGTGCCAGCAGCCTACTAGCGGGGAAATACAATGAGCAGTTCTTC. Translating gives CASSLLAGKYNEQFF.

Many counts were recorded for this clonotype. The chain recombines TRBV9 with TRBJ2-5; 7 bases fit TRBD2. Germline CDR1 and CDR2: SGDLS and YYNGEE. The CDR3 has 15 residues. J lost 0 bases, V lost 3 bases, and 5 bases had no gene match. The CDR3 protein is CASSGAGTYQETQYF. CDR3 nucleotides: TGTGCCAGCAGCGGAGCGGGAACCTACCAAGAGACCCAGTACTTC.

This clonotype was detected many times. The rearrangement uses TRBV18 and TRBJ2-7; TRBD1 matches at 8 bases. CDR3 size: 14 residues. The germline V gene has CDR1 KGHSH and CDR2 LQKENI. The trim removed 2 bases at V and 2 bases at J, leaving 2 bases unmatched. CDR3 in amino acids: CASSPTGQAYEQYF. CDR3 coding DNA: TGTGCCAGCTCACCAACGGGACAGGCCTACGAGCAGTACTTC.

This clonotype was seen ten or more times. The chain is built from TRBV14 and TRBJ2-3, with TRBD2 matching 10 bases. With V trimmed by 4 bases and J by 2 bases, 6 bases remained unmatched. Germline V lookup: CDR1 SGHDN, CDR2 FVKESK. This CDR3 region has 16 residues. Here the CDR3 reads CASSPGLAEHTDTQYF. The CDR3 bases are TGTGCCAGCAGCCCAGGACTAGCGGAGCACACAGATACGCAGTATTTT.

This clonotype was observed once. A single base separates this from a much larger clone, so it may be a read error. The chain has TRBV5-1 and TRBJ1-2, with 8 bases fitting TRBD1. J was trimmed by 3 bases and V by 4 bases; bases with no gene match: 8. The germline CDR1 and CDR2 sequences are SGHRS and YFSETQ. The CDR3 has 15 amino acids. CDR3 coding DNA: TGCGCCAGCAGCCATGGACAGGGTCGGCACTATGGCTACACCTTC. Protein: CASSHGQGRHYGYTF. Full variable domain (remainder filled in from reference TRBV5-1 and TRBJ1-2): KAGVTQTPRYLIKTRGQQVTLSCSPISGHRSVSWYQQTPGQGLQFLFEYFSETQRNKGNFPGRFSGRQFSNSRSEMNVSTLELGDSALYLCASSHGQGRHYGYTFGSGTRLTVV.

This clonotype was found many times. J is TRBJ2-3 and V is TRBV28; possible D gene TRBD2, 6 bases. V was pared by 5 bases and J by 2 bases, with 20 bases between. The CDR3 contains 17 residues. Germline CDR1 and CDR2: MDHEN and SYDVKM. The CDR3 nucleotides read TGTGCCAGCAGTCAACCCCAGTGGGCGGGGCCCACAGATACGCAGTATTTT. Amino acid sequence: CASSQPQWAGPTDTQYF.

In its sample, this clonotype was seen many times. CDR3 protein: CASSLDPLGPEAFF. The CDR3 coding sequence is TGCGCCAGCAGCTTGGATCCGTTGGGGCCTGAAGCTTTCTTT. The gene calls are TRBV5-1 and TRBJ1-1, with D possibly matching TRBD1 (5 bases). The CDR3 is 14 amino acids. V lost 0 bases and J lost 6, with 12 bases in between. Germline values: CDR1 SGHRS, CDR2 YFSETQ.

Note on this clonotype: A read error may be the cause here, since a much bigger clone is one base away. The chain employs TRBV2 and TRBJ2-3; D gene unclear. The germline V gene has CDR1 SNHLY and CDR2 FYNNEI. The CDR3 contains 14 residues. V was trimmed by 7 bases and J by 0 bases, leaving 11 bases between them. CDR3: CASKEDTSTDTQYF. CDR3 sequence (DNA): TGTGCCAGCAAAGAAGACACGAGCACAGATACGCAGTATTTT.

Many counts were recorded for this clonotype. This chain connects TRBV5-1 to TRBJ2-7, with no clear D. Germline-derived CDR1 and CDR2 are SGHRS and YFSETQ. CDR3 length equals 15 residues. CDR3 DNA: TGCGCACACAGTTCCGTAGGACCGGATAGCTACGAGCAGTACTTC. It codes for CAHSSVGPDSYEQYF.

The sample holds many counts of this clonotype. The genes are TRBV12-3 or TRBV12-4 and TRBJ2-1, with TRBD2 matching over 8 bases. The J segment lost 9 bases and the V segment lost 1 base, leaving 8 bases of the junction unmatched. The CDR3 has 15 residues. The CDR3 sequence is CASSLELAGRLEQFF. The CDR3 nucleotides are TGTGCCAGCAGTTTAGAGTTAGCGGGAAGGCTTGAGCAGTTCTTC.

There are many counts of this clonotype. The chain joins TRBV20-1 to TRBJ1-5; perhaps TRBD1 as D (5 bases). CDR1 and CDR2 from the germline V gene are DFQATT and SNEGSKA (reference sequence). The CDR3 runs to 15 residues. The V end lost 3 bases, the J end lost 2 bases, and 14 bases lay between the germline ends. The chain's CDR3 is CSASLPVGGNQPQHF. The CDR3 DNA reads TGCAGTGCTAGTCTCCCCGTAGGGGGCAATCAGCCCCAGCATTTT.

This clonotype occurred many times. The gene calls are TRBV24-1 and TRBJ2-1, with 8 bases identical to TRBD1. Looked up from germline, CDR1 is KGHDR and CDR2 is SFDVKD. The CDR3 covers 17 residues. V gave up 4 bases and J gave up 6 bases; unmatched junction bases: 13. CDR3 loop: CATSEAIGTGAPNEQFF. In DNA, the CDR3 is TGTGCCACCAGTGAGGCAATAGGGACAGGTGCCCCCAATGAGCAGTTCTTC.

Ten or more counts support this clonotype. CDR3 sequence (DNA): TGCGCCAGCAGCATCGGGGACAGGGCTTACAATGAGCAGTTCTTC. Protein sequence: CASSIGDRAYNEQFF. This chain uses TRBV5-1 with TRBJ2-1, with 9 bases fitting TRBD1. Germline V gene sequence: CDR1 SGHRS, CDR2 YFSETQ. The J segment lost 4 bases and the V segment lost 4 bases, leaving 6 bases of the junction unmatched. The CDR3 extends over 15 amino acids.

At least ten counts were recorded for this clonotype. The J gene is TRBJ2-5, the V gene TRBV5-1; 12 positions match TRBD1. Germline CDR1 and CDR2: SGHRS and YFSETQ. This CDR3 is built from 17 residues. V gave up 4 bases and J gave up 3 bases; unmatched junction bases: 10. CDR3 sequence (DNA): TGCGCCAGCAGCCCAGGGGACAGGGGGCCATGGGAAGAGACCCAGTACTTC. Protein sequence: CASSPGDRGPWEETQYF.

This clonotype has ten or more counts. The CDR3 sequence is CASNLRGDQPQHF. In nucleotides, the CDR3 is TGTGCCAGTAACCTCAGGGGGGATCAGCCCCAGCATTTT. The chain joins TRBV19 to TRBJ1-5, with TRBD1 identical over 7 bases. Germline V gene lookup returns CDR1 LNHDA and CDR2 SQIVND (reference sequence). The CDR3 runs to 13 residues. With 7 bases clipped from V and 5 bases from J, the junction kept 5 bases outside the gene matches.

This clonotype has just a few counts. A much bigger clone sits one base away, suggesting this may be a read error. The rearrangement links TRBV7-8 to TRBJ1-2; perhaps TRBD1 as D (6 bases). Germline V gene lookup returns CDR1 SGHVS and CDR2 FQNEAQ. Trimming removed 0 bases at V and 12 bases at J, with 20 bases between. This CDR3 is 15 amino acids long. The CDR3 is CASSLAEYGTGGDTF. CDR3 sequence (DNA): TGTGCCAGCAGCTTAGCAGAATATGGGACGGGGGGCGACACCTTC.

With respect to this clonotype: A clone one base away is much larger, so this may be a read error. The V and J genes are TRBV13 and TRBJ2-7; the D gene could be TRBD1 or TRBD2 (5 bases each). V lost 8 bases and J 2 bases, leaving 16 bases between the germline ends. The germline V gene has CDR1 PRHDT and CDR2 FYEKMQ (reference sequence). The CDR3 length is 14 residues. CDR3 sequence: CASGTRDGTYEQYF. In nucleotides, the CDR3 is TGTGCCAGCGGCACCCGGGACGGGACCTACGAGCAGTACTTC.